The 20 T cell receptor beta chains below were found in one sample sequenced in a study of T cell responses to AZD1222 COVID-19 vaccine. The repertoire was sequenced with immunoSEQ multiplex PCR; TCRdb's copy has only in-frame clones and lacks some. The profile shows some 120,000 clones, roughly 92% of them singletons. The specimen comprised peripheral blood, sampled on day 0 of AZD1222 vaccination. The receptors here all came from an adult in good health.

The chain couples TRBV5-1 to TRBJ2-7; D perhaps matches TRBD1 (6 bases). Trimming cost V 0 bases and J 3 bases, with 13 bases left between them. The CDR3 has 15 residues. Per the germline V gene, CDR1 is SGHRS and CDR2 is YFSETQ. The CDR3 DNA is TGCGCCAGCAGCTTGGCCCTCGGGACATTCTACGAGCAGTACTTC. The encoded protein is CASSLALGTFYEQYF.

The chain couples TRBV21-1 to TRBJ1-4. TRBV21-1 is a documented pseudogene. CDR3 length: 15 residues. The CDR3 reads CASSKATPKGEKLFF. In nucleotides, the CDR3 is TGTGCCAGCAGCAAGGCGACCCCAAAAGGGGAAAAACTGTTTTTT.

V is TRBV7-9 and J is TRBJ1-1, with D uncertain. The length of the CDR3 is 13 residues. The germline V gene has CDR1 SEHNR and CDR2 FQNEAQ (reference sequence). V lost 3 bases, J lost 0 bases, and 5 bases lay in between. The CDR3 DNA sequence: TGTGCCAGCAGCTTCACTTTGAACACTGAAGCTTTCTTT. As protein: CASSFTLNTEAFF.

The chain couples TRBV12-3 or TRBV12-4 to TRBJ1-2, with unresolved D. CDR3 length: 12 residues. V dropped 1 base and J dropped 7 bases, with 7 bases sitting between them. The CDR3 sequence: CASSLGVPGYTF. The CDR3 nucleotides are TGTGCCAGCAGTTTAGGCGTCCCTGGCTACACCTTC.

V usage is TRBV30 and J usage is TRBJ1-1, with D uncertain. CDR3 length equals 13 residues. Per germline, CDR1 GTSNPN and CDR2 SVGIG (reference sequence). The V gene lost 3 bases and the J gene lost 8 bases, with 16 bases spanning the gap. CDR3 amino acids: CAWSPPHIGEAFF. In DNA, the CDR3 is TGTGCCTGGAGCCCTCCCCATATAGGGGAAGCTTTCTTT.

Details on this clone: This sample includes further DNA sequences coding for the same CDR3. In DNA form, the CDR3 reads TGCGCCAGCAGCCTCGGACAGGGTGAGACTGAAGCTTTCTTT. Its protein is CASSLGQGETEAFF. V usage is TRBV5-1 and J usage is TRBJ1-1, with 8 bases fitting TRBD1. With V trimmed by 4 bases and J by 5 bases, 7 bases remained unmatched. This CDR3 is built from 14 residues. CDR1 is SGHRS, CDR2 YFSETQ, per germline. Combining the CDR3 with reference TRBV5-1 and TRBJ1-1 gives the whole variable domain KAGVTQTPRYLIKTRGQQVTLSCSPISGHRSVSWYQQTPGQGLQFLFEYFSETQRNKGNFPGRFSGRQFSNSRSEMNVSTLELGDSALYLCASSLGQGETEAFFGQGTRLTVV.

V gene TRBV15 combines with J gene TRBJ2-7; TRBD2 aligns across 7 bases. The CDR3 consists of 13 residues. CDR1 LNHNV and CDR2 YYDKDF come from the germline V gene (reference sequence). The junction had 6 bases not matched to a gene; V was cut back by 5 bases and J by 5 bases. In nucleotides, the CDR3 is TGTGCCACCAGCTGGGAGGGGTACCACGAGCAGTACTTC. Translation gives CATSWEGYHEQYF.

The rearrangement links TRBV5-1 to TRBJ1-2, with D unclear. Trimming stripped 0 bases from V and 0 bases from J, with 3 bases between. The CDR3 extends over 13 amino acids. Germline-derived CDR1 and CDR2 are SGHRS and YFSETQ. CDR3 amino acids: CASSLAANYGYTF. CDR3 DNA: TGCGCCAGCAGCTTGGCGGCTAACTATGGCTACACCTTC. The full variable domain, completed using reference TRBV5-1 and TRBJ1-2, is KAGVTQTPRYLIKTRGQQVTLSCSPISGHRSVSWYQQTPGQGLQFLFEYFSETQRNKGNFPGRFSGRQFSNSRSEMNVSTLELGDSALYLCASSLAANYGYTFGSGTRLTVV.

The chain links TRBV7-9 to TRBJ1-3; 7 bases map to TRBD1. The germline V gene encodes CDR1 SEHNR and CDR2 FQNEAQ (reference sequence). After removal of 5 bases from V and 4 bases from J, the junction contained 11 bases not matched to a gene. This CDR3 is built from 16 residues. The CDR3 sequence is CASSQVPGTEGNTIYF. CDR3 coding DNA: TGTGCCAGCAGCCAAGTTCCCGGGACAGAAGGAAACACCATATATTTT.

The V gene is TRBV18, the J gene TRBJ1-6, with TRBD1 matching 11 bases. This CDR3 has 17 amino acids. The junction had 12 bases not matched to a gene; V was cut back by 1 base and J by 13 bases. The V gene's germline CDR1 is KGHSH and CDR2 LQKENI. This CDR3 is CASSPLSGTGGSSPLHF. For the CDR3, the DNA is TGTGCCAGCTCACCACTGTCCGGGACAGGGGGTTCGTCCCCCCTCCACTTT.

The chain links TRBV7-9 to TRBJ2-1, with D unresolved. The germline CDR1 and CDR2 sequences are SEHNR and FQNEAQ (reference sequence). The CDR3 length is 13 residues. Between the trimmed V and J ends, which lost 5 bases and 6 bases, there was a span of 11 bases. CDR3 coding DNA: TGTGCCAGCAGCCTCCGACCAACCAATGAGCAGTTCTTC. Translating gives CASSLRPTNEQFF.

This clone has only one observation. The CDR3 sequence: CASSLGSNRGTFF. The CDR3, as DNA: TGCGCCAGCAGCTTGGGGTCTAACAGGGGAACTTTCTTT. V and J are TRBV5-1 and TRBJ1-1; 7 bases match TRBD1. Trimming cost V 0 bases and J 12 bases; bases outside gene matches: 8. This CDR3 has 13 amino acids. Germline CDR1 and CDR2: SGHRS and YFSETQ.

V and J are TRBV9 and TRBJ1-1; D gene ambiguous. From germline, CDR1 is SGDLS and CDR2 YYNGEE. V was trimmed by 4 bases and J by 0 bases, leaving 10 bases between them. This CDR3 has 14 residues. CDR3 loop: CASSPDTVNTEAFF. The DNA for the CDR3 is TGTGCCAGCAGCCCAGACACGGTGAACACTGAAGCTTTCTTT.

The V call is TRBV7-6, the J call TRBJ2-7; D call uncertain. This CDR3 is built from 13 residues. The germline V gene encodes CDR1 SGHVS and CDR2 FNYEAQ. V was trimmed by 0 bases and J by 6 bases, leaving 9 bases between them. The CDR3 coding sequence is TGTGCCAGCAGCTTAGCAGGGCGGAGCGAGCAGTACTTC. It specifies CASSLAGRSEQYF.

In nucleotides, the CDR3 is TGTGCCAGCAGCTTAGCCGTAGCGTTGAGCTCCTACAATGAGCAGTTCTTC. Protein product: CASSLAVALSSYNEQFF. The chain couples TRBV11-2 to TRBJ2-1, with D tentatively TRBD2 (5 bases). The germline V gene encodes CDR1 SGHAT and CDR2 FQNNGV. The CDR3 extends over 17 amino acids. V lost 1 base, J lost 0 bases, and 13 bases lay in between.

V and J are TRBV5-6 and TRBJ2-1; tentative D call: TRBD2 (6 bases). Germline lookup yields CDR1 SGHDT and CDR2 YYEEEE. Trimming cost V 4 bases and J 4 bases, with 18 bases left between them. This CDR3 comprises 16 residues. The CDR3 loop reads CASSGGLGLLYNEQFF. The CDR3 DNA is TGTGCCAGCAGCGGGGGGTTAGGACTACTATACAATGAGCAGTTCTTC.

The V call is TRBV19, the J call TRBJ1-3; 7 bases are shared with TRBD1. This CDR3 is 16 amino acids long. V lost 6 bases, J lost 0 bases, and 8 bases stayed unmatched. Germline CDR1 reads LNHDA; CDR2 reads SQIVND (reference sequence). CDR3 residues: CASRLGDSLSGNTIYF. CDR3 in DNA: TGTGCCAGTAGGCTAGGGGACAGCCTCTCTGGAAACACCATATATTTT.

J is TRBJ1-5 and V is TRBV5-1; 9 bases are shared with TRBD1. V trimming: 3 bases; J trimming: 5 bases; junction bases outside the gene matches: 6. Germline CDR1 reads SGHRS; CDR2 reads YFSETQ. The CDR3 is 15 residues long. CDR3 nucleotides: TGCGCCAGCAGCTATGCGGGACAGGGAGATCAGCCCCAGCATTTT. This encodes CASSYAGQGDQPQHF.

This chain connects TRBV3-1 (or the pseudogene TRBV3-2) to TRBJ1-1; no clear D gene. The CDR3 length is 13 residues. Germline V gives CDR1 LGHDT, CDR2 YNNKEL (reference sequence). Trimming took 2 bases from V and 2 from J, leaving 6 bases between them. CDR3 bases: TGTGCCAGCAGCCAAATAAGAAACACTGAAGCTTTCTTT. This sequence encodes CASSQIRNTEAFF.

The V and J genes are TRBV6-5 and TRBJ2-5; D call uncertain. Trimming removed 0 bases at V and 7 bases at J, with 6 bases between. This CDR3 spans 12 amino acids. Per the germline V gene, CDR1 is MNHEY and CDR2 is SVGAGI. The CDR3 coding sequence is TGTGCCAGCAGTTACTCGGGTGGGACCCAGTACTTC. Translating it yields CASSYSGGTQYF.